This TCR beta chain stems from a study of monozygotic twins with inflammatory bowel disease. The CDR3 covers 14 residues. CDR1 and CDR2 (germline): MNHEY, SVGAGI. As concerns this clonotype: The target antigen is unknown.

General study points: Distinction of different T cell subtypes was not possible. Neither one strong signal nor one clonotype associated with IBD was supported. Added variability in patient repertoires may stem from differing immunosuppressive treatments.

Via template switching, UMIs carrying a 6-nucleotide sample barcode were introduced. TCRdb re-called the 5' RACE reads; one entry per CDR3 protein, DNA not given. The sample totals approximately 400,000 distinct CDR3 sequences. The rearrangement joins TRBV6-5 to TRBJ1-2; without DNA, the TCRdb call of TRBD1 cannot be checked. Sequenced input: blood. This clonotype originated in a human donor with ulcerative colitis or Crohn's disease, or a healthy co-twin of an affected twin (not recorded which). CDR3 protein: CASSYSPGGYGYTF.